This record concerns one T cell receptor (beta chain) sequence. The CDR3 runs to 14 residues. Germline values: CDR1 LNHDA, CDR2 SQIVND (reference sequence). The trim removed 3 bases at V and 4 bases at J, leaving 3 bases unmatched. These data belong to a study of blood T cell repertoires in COVID-19. Across the whole study: The study drew acute and convalescent COVID-19 samples from the United States, Italy and Spain. T cells, B-cell-depleted T cells, or PBMCs supplied cDNA or gDNA.

In the authors' methods: The authors estimated nucleated cell counts from reference gene primer amplification. Measured with immunoSEQ multiplex PCR; TCRdb has only the in-frame clones, and not every one. V, J and clone size are taken as reported in that table, and D and trimming were inferred from the DNA itself. The table shows about 150,000 clones, with 80% to 90% occurring only once. This clonotype originated in a woman in her fifties or sixties in a cohort sampled during active or convalescent COVID-19. The J gene is TRBJ1-5, the V gene TRBV19; 7 bases align to TRBD1. Sequenced material: peripheral blood. The CDR3 spells CASSMGQQNQPQHF. CDR3 sequence (DNA): TGTGCCAGTAGTATGGGACAGCAAAATCAGCCCCAGCATTTT.